Listed below are T cell receptor beta chains from one sample, sequenced in a study of cytomegalovirus exposure and HLA in healthy donors. The data were produced by immunoSEQ multiplex PCR, yet TCRdb's version contains in-frame clones alone and is incomplete. In the table there are around 81,000 clones, less than 75% of which are singletons. Material for sequencing was PBMCs. Every receptor here comes from a man aged 25-45 years in good health and CMV-seropositive. The CDR3 runs from the conserved cysteine through the conserved F or W. A D gene is named only where the DNA matches it firmly. Clone size is not always given. Where it is, it says once, few, many or a class for expanded clones.

clone_size d_call j_call v_call cdr3_nt cdr3_aa
. TRBD1 TRBJ2-5 TRBV18 TGTGCCAGCTCACCACGGACAGGCCTCCAAGAGACCCAGTACTTC CASSPRTGLQETQYF
. TRBD1 TRBJ2-7 TRBV6-6 TGTGCCAGCACATGGGACAGGGTGGTCTCCGAGCAGTACTTC CASTWDRVVSEQYF
few TRBD2 TRBJ2-1 TRBV11-2 TGTGCCAGCAGCTCACCAGCGGGGGGAAACAATGAGCAGTTCTTC CASSSPAGGNNEQFF
few . TRBJ2-7 TRBV5-4 TGTGCCAGCAGCTCAAGACAGGAGTCCAACGAGCAGTACTTC CASSSRQESNEQYF
. TRBD2 TRBJ2-1 TRBV5-1 TGCGCCAGCAGCTTGGCCTCGGCGGGGGGGCTCTACAATGAGCAGTTCTTC CASSLASAGGLYNEQFF
. . TRBJ2-7 TRBV29-1 TGCAGCGTTGGGGTAGGGGCTCGCGAGCAGTACTTC CSVGVGAREQYF
few . TRBJ2-7 TRBV5-5 TGTGCCAGCAGCCGGTTACCGAGCTCCTACGAGCAGTACTTC CASSRLPSSYEQYF
. TRBD1 TRBJ2-7 TRBV12-5 TGTGCTAGTGGTTTGGATTGGACAGGGTCTTCCTACGAGCAGTACTTC CASGLDWTGSSYEQYF
. . TRBJ1-4 TRBV6-5 TGTGCCAGCAGTTACTCGGGGGGATTTGAAAAACTGTTTTTT CASSYSGGFEKLFF
few TRBD1 TRBJ1-2 TRBV7-6 TGTGCCAGCAGCTTAGCCACTCAAGGAACAGGGGATGGCTACACCTTC CASSLATQGTGDGYTF
. TRBD1 TRBJ2-2 TRBV5-5 TGTGCCAGCAGCTTGTGGACAGGGGTTGACACCGGGGAGCTGTTTTTT CASSLWTGVDTGELFF
few TRBD1 TRBJ1-1 TRBV28 TGTGCCAGCAGCGTCCGACAGGGGATGAACACTGAAGCTTTCTTT CASSVRQGMNTEAFF
. TRBD1 TRBJ1-5 TRBV6-1 TGTGCCAGCAGTGAAGGGAACAGGGGGTTCAATCAGCCCCAGCATTTT CASSEGNRGFNQPQHF
few . TRBJ2-5 TRBV2 TGTGCCAGCAGTGAAGTCGGAGAGACCCAGTACTTC CASSEVGETQYF
. . TRBJ2-2 TRBV4-2 TGTGCCAGCAGCCTGGACTTCACGAACACCGGGGAGCTGTTTTTT CASSLDFTNTGELFF
. . TRBJ2-5 TRBV7-2 TGTGCCAGCAGCACCGCCGGGGTGGGCCAAGAGACCCAGTACTTC CASSTAGVGQETQYF
. . TRBJ2-2 TRBV4-3 TGCGCCAGCAGCCACGGGACTTTTAACACCGGGGAGCTGTTTTTT CASSHGTFNTGELFF
. TRBD1 TRBJ2-6 TRBV5-6 TGTGCCAGCAGCACCCCGGGACAGGGGGCTGGGGCCAACGTCCTGACTTTC CASSTPGQGAGANVLTF
. . TRBJ1-2 TRBV2 TGTGCCAGCAGCGGGTGGGACACCGACTATGGCTACACCTTC CASSGWDTDYGYTF
. . TRBJ2-2 TRBV7-9 TGTGCCAGCAGCAACCTGACAGGGAACACCGGGGAGCTGTTTTTT CASSNLTGNTGELFF
. TRBD1 TRBJ2-5 TRBV6-5 TGTGCCAGCAGTTCAAAGGGACAGGGGGCTGTCCAGTACTTC CASSSKGQGAVQYF
. TRBD2 TRBJ2-1 TRBV25-1 TGTGCCAGCAAATTAGCGGGAGGGCCCCACAATGAGCAGTTCTTC CASKLAGGPHNEQFF
. TRBD2 TRBJ2-5 TRBV4-3 TGCGCCAGCAGCCAGGGGACTAGCGGGATTGAGACCCAGTACTTC CASSQGTSGIETQYF
. . TRBJ2-5 TRBV7-6 TGTGCCAGCAGCCCGGGGAGGGGGTTGGGGATTGGCGAGTACTTC CASSPGRGLGIGEYF
. TRBD1 TRBJ2-1 TRBV5-6 TGTGCCAGCAGCCCGCGGACAGGGAAGGGCTACAATGAGCAGTTCTTC CASSPRTGKGYNEQFF
. . TRBJ1-5 TRBV29-1 TGCAGCGCCCGAAAAGGGGGGGAGCCCCAGCATTTT CSARKGGEPQHF
. TRBD1 TRBJ2-5 TRBV4-3 TGCGCCAGCAGCCAAAGACAGGGCCTGGTAGAGACCCAGTACTTC CASSQRQGLVETQYF
. TRBD1 TRBJ1-6 TRBV28 TGTGCCAGTAACTACCCCGGGACAGGGAGTAATTCACCCCTCCACTTT CASNYPGTGSNSPLHF